This TCR beta chain was observed in a study of T cell responses to AZD1222 COVID-19 vaccine. This clone was seen a few times. Its antigen is still unknown. Measured with immunoSEQ multiplex PCR; TCRdb has only the in-frame clones, and not every one. The data show around 75,000 clones, 70% to 90% seen once. Overall study results and limits: Within unmutated variant regions lay the reported targets of nearly half of spike-specific TCRs. Dominant at 160-218 and 743-854, vaccine-associated CD4 TCRs also spanned spike. A mostly white British donor set with more females was recruited, and clonal diversity was possibly underestimated.

In germline, CDR1 is SGHTA, CDR2 FQGNSA. This CDR3 spans 16 amino acids. V shed 2 bases and J 1 base; nucleotides not matched to a gene: 5. The J gene is TRBJ1-5, the V gene TRBV7-2, with 7 bases identical to TRBD1. The receptor was derived from an adult in good health. The sample in question was peripheral blood, obtained on day 0 of AZD1222 vaccination. In nucleotides, the CDR3 is TGTGCCAGCAGCTTATTTGGCAGGGGGAGCAATCAGCCCCAGCATTTT. Translation gives CASSLFGRGSNQPQHF.